The clone carrying this T cell receptor beta chain showed up many times. The CDR3 runs to 12 residues. The germline V gene has CDR1 KGHDR and CDR2 SFDVKD. V was pared by 9 bases and J by 6 bases, with 12 bases between. The sample is drawn from a study of T cells in Graves' hyperthyroidism and ophthalmopathy. There were TCR beta CDR3 regions amplified from RNA transcripts. Researchers ran a first-round RT-PCR on the TCR CDR3 using the HTBI primer set. MiXCR was run by TCRdb on the multiplex PCR reads, yielding one entry per CDR3 protein. The sample lists around 580,000 distinct CDR3 sequences, roughly a sixth occurring once. The study excluded patients with uncontrolled infection, other autoimmune disease, pregnancy or lactation.

The TCR originated in a woman under 30 with Graves' hyperthyroidism. Sequencing was carried out using blood. The V gene is TRBV24-1, the J gene TRBJ2-3; D might be TRBD2 (5 bases). This CDR3 is CATAGAGDTQYF. CDR3 sequence (DNA): TGTGCCACCGCGGGCGCCGGGGATACGCAGTATTTT.